This is a list of T cell receptor beta chains from one sample in a study of naive and memory T cell subsets. TCRdb called the UMI-ligation and nested PCR reads again in MiXCR, with one record for every CDR3 protein. The sample holds approximately 100,000 distinct CDR3 sequences; about 14% are singletons and the top ten take approximately 2.6%. Sequencing used naive CD8+ T cells from blood. Receptors were obtained from a human donor in good health. Each CDR3 is given with its conserved first and last residue. Fields, in order: J gene, V gene, D gene, clone size, CDR3 protein, CDR3 DNA. D genes are given only for firm matches. Some rows mark clone size as missing; the rest say once, few, many or name a class of expanded clone.

J gene: TRBJ2-1; V gene: TRBV2; D gene: .; clone size: many; CDR3 protein: CASKGYEQFF; CDR3 DNA: TGTGCCAGCAAAGGGTATGAGCAGTTCTTC
J gene: TRBJ1-1; V gene: TRBV19; D gene: .; clone size: few; CDR3 protein: CASSLRRGGSNTEAFF; CDR3 DNA: TGTGCCAGTAGCCTCCGGCGTGGAGGGTCGAACACTGAAGCTTTCTTT
J gene: TRBJ2-7; V gene: TRBV27; D gene: .; clone size: .; CDR3 protein: CASSVGLDYEQYF; CDR3 DNA: TGTGCCAGTTCGGTGGGGTTAGACTACGAGCAGTACTTC
J gene: TRBJ2-7; V gene: TRBV4-3; D gene: TRBD2; clone size: few; CDR3 protein: CASSQERGLAGTYEQYF; CDR3 DNA: TGCGCCAGCAGCCAAGAGCGTGGGCTAGCGGGGACCTACGAGCAGTACTTC
J gene: TRBJ2-5; V gene: TRBV7-9; D gene: .; clone size: .; CDR3 protein: CASSLARPDQETQYF; CDR3 DNA: TGTGCCAGCAGCTTAGCGAGGCCAGACCAAGAGACCCAGTACTTC
J gene: TRBJ1-5; V gene: TRBV2; D gene: .; clone size: .; CDR3 protein: CASSVGGNNQPQHF; CDR3 DNA: TGTGCCAGCAGTGTGGGGGGGAACAATCAGCCCCAGCATTTT
J gene: TRBJ2-1; V gene: TRBV13; D gene: TRBD2; clone size: .; CDR3 protein: CASSSSGRRGFNEQFF; CDR3 DNA: TGTGCCAGCAGCTCGAGCGGGAGGAGGGGCTTCAATGAGCAGTTCTTC
J gene: TRBJ1-1; V gene: TRBV11-2; D gene: TRBD1; clone size: many; CDR3 protein: CASSLNRDRNTEAFF; CDR3 DNA: TGTGCCAGCAGCCTAAACCGGGACAGGAACACTGAAGCTTTCTTT
J gene: TRBJ2-3; V gene: TRBV20-1; D gene: .; clone size: many; CDR3 protein: CSARGWPETQEDTQYF; CDR3 DNA: TGCAGTGCTAGAGGGTGGCCAGAAACCCAAGAAGATACGCAGTATTTT
J gene: TRBJ1-1; V gene: TRBV6-5; D gene: .; clone size: .; CDR3 protein: CASSYSFSTEAFF; CDR3 DNA: TGTGCCAGCAGTTACTCGTTCAGCACTGAAGCTTTCTTT
J gene: TRBJ2-7; V gene: TRBV29-1; D gene: .; clone size: .; CDR3 protein: CSGRDGNHEQYF; CDR3 DNA: TGCAGCGGCCGGGACGGCAACCACGAGCAGTACTTC
J gene: TRBJ2-3; V gene: TRBV7-9; D gene: .; clone size: .; CDR3 protein: CASSDSWTTLSTDTQYF; CDR3 DNA: TGTGCCAGCAGCGACAGCTGGACTACCTTAAGCACAGATACGCAGTATTTT
J gene: TRBJ1-1; V gene: TRBV11-2; D gene: .; clone size: many; CDR3 protein: CASSLVLSEAFF; CDR3 DNA: TGTGCCAGCAGCTTAGTTCTCAGTGAAGCTTTCTTT
J gene: TRBJ2-7; V gene: TRBV6-2/TRBV6-3; D gene: TRBD1; clone size: many; CDR3 protein: CASSYTRTGAYEQYF; CDR3 DNA: TGTGCCAGCAGTTACACAAGGACAGGGGCCTACGAGCAGTACTTC